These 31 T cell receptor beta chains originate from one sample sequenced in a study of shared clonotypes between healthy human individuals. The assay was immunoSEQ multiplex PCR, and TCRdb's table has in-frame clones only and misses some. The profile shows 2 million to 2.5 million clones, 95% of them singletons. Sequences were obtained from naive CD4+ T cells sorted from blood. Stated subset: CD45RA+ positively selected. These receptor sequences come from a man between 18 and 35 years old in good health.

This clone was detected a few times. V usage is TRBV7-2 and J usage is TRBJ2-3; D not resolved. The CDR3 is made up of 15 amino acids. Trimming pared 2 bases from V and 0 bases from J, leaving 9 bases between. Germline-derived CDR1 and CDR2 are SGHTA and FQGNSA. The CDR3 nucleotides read TGTGCCAGCAGCTTATCTAGGCTTAGCACAGATACGCAGTATTTT. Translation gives CASSLSRLSTDTQYF.

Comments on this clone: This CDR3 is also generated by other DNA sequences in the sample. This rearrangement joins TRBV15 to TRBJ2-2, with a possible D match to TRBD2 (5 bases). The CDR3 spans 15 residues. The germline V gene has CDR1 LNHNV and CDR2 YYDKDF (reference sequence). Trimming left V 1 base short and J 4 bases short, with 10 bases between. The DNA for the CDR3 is TGTGCCACCAGCAGAGGGCTAGCCGGCACCGGGGAGCTGTTTTTT. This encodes CATSRGLAGTGELFF.

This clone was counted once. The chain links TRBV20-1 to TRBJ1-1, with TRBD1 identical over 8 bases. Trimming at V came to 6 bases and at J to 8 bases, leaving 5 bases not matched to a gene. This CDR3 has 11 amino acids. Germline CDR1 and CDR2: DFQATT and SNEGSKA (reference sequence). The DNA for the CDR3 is TGCAGTGCACTTCGGACAGGGGAAGCTTTCTTT. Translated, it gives CSALRTGEAFF.

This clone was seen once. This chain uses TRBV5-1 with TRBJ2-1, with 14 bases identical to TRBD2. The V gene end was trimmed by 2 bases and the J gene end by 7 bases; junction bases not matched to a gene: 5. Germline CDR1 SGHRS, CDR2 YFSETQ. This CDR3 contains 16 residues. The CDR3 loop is CASSFPGLAGENEQFF. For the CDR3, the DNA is TGCGCCAGCAGCTTTCCGGGACTAGCGGGGGAGAATGAGCAGTTCTTC.

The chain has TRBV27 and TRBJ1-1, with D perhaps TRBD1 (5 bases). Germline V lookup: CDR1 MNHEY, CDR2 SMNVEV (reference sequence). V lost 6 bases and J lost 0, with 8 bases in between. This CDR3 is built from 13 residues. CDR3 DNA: TGTGCCAGCAGCGGGGGACTGAACACTGAAGCTTTCTTT. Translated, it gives CASSGGLNTEAFF.

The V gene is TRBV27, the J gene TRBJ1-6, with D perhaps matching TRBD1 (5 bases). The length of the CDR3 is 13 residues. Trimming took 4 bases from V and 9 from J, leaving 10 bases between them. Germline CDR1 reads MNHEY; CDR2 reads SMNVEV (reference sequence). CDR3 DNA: TGTGCCAGCAGTTGGGGTGGGGGTTCACCCCTCCACTTT. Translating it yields CASSWGGGSPLHF.

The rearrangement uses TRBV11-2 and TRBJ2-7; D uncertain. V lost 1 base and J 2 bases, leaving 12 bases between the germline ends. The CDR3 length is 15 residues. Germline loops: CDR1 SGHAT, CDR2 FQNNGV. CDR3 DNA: TGTGCCAGCAGCTTAGGTGTAGAAAAGACCTACGAGCAGTACTTC. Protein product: CASSLGVEKTYEQYF.

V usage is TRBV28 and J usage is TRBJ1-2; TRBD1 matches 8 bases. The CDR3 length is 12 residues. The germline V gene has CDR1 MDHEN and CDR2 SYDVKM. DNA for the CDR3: TGTGGGCTAGGGACAGGCTACGGGGGCTACACCTTC. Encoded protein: CGLGTGYGGYTF.

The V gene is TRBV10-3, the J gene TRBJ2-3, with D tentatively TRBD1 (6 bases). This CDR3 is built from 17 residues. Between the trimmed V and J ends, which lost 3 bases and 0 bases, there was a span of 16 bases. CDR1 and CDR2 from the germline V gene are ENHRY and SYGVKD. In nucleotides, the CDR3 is TGTGCCATCAGTGAATGGGGACAAGCTCTGAGCACAGATACGCAGTATTTT. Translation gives CAISEWGQALSTDTQYF.

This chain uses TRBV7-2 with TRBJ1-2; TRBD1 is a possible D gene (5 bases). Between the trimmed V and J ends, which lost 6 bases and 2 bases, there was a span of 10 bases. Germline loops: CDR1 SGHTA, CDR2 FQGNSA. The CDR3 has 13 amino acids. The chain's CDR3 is CASSTRGNYGYTF. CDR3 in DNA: TGTGCCAGCAGTACCCGGGGCAACTATGGCTACACCTTC.

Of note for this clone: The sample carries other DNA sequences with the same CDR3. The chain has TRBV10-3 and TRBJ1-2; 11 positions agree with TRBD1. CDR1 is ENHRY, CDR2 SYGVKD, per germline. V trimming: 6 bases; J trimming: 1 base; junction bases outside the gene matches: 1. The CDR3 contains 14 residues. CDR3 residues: CAISGTGGNYGYTF. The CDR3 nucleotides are TGTGCCATCAGCGGGACAGGGGGTAACTATGGCTACACCTTC.

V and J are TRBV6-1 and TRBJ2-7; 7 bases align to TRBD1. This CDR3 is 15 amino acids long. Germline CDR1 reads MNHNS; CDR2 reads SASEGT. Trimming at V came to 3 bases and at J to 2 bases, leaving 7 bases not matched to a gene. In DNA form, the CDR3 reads TGTGCCAGCAGTGATCCGGGACAGCCAACCTACGAGCAGTACTTC. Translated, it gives CASSDPGQPTYEQYF.

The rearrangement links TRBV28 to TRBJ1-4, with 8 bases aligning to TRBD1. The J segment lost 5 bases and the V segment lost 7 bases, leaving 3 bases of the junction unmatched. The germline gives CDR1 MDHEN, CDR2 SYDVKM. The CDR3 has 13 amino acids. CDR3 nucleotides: TGTGCCAGCAAACGACAGGGGAATGAAAAACTGTTTTTT. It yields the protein CASKRQGNEKLFF.

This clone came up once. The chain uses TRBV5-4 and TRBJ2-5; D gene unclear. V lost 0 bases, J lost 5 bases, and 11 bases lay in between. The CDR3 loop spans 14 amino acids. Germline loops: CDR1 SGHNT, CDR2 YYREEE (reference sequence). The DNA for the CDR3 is TGTGCCAGCAGCTTGGAGCGTGTTCCGGAGACCCAGTACTTC. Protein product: CASSLERVPETQYF.

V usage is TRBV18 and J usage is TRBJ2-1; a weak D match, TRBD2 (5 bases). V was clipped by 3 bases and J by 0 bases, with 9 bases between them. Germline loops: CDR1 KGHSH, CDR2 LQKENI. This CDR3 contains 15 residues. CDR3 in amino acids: CASSPGSFSYNEQFF. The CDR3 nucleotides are TGTGCCAGCTCACCGGGGAGCTTCTCCTACAATGAGCAGTTCTTC.

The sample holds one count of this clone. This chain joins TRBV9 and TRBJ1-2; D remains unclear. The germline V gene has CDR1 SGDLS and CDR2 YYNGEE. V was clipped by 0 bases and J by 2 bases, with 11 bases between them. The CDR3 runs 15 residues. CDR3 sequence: CASSVALGSNYGYTF. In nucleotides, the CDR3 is TGTGCCAGCAGCGTAGCTCTCGGGTCCAACTATGGCTACACCTTC.

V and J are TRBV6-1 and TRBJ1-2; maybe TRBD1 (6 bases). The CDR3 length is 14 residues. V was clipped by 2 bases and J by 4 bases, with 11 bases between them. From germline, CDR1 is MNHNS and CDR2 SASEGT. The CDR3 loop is CASSEFRTVYGYTF. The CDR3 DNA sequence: TGTGCCAGCAGTGAATTTAGGACAGTCTATGGCTACACCTTC.

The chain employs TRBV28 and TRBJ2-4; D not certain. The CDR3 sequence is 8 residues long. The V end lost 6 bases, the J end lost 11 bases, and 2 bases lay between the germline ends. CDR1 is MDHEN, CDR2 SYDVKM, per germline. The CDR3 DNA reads TGTGCCAGCAGCCTTCAGTACTTC. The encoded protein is CASSLQYF. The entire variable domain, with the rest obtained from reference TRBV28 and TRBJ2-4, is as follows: DVKVTQSSRYLVKRTGEKVFLECVQDMDHENMFWYRQDPGLGLRLIYFSYDVKMKEKGDIPEGYSVSREKKERFSLILESASTNQTSMYLCASSLQYFGAGTRLSVL.

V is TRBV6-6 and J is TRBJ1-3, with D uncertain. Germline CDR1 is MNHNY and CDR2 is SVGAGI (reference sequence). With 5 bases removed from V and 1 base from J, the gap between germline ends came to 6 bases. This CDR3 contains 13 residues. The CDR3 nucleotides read TGTGCCAGCAGTCCACCTTCTGGAAACACCATATATTTT. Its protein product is CASSPPSGNTIYF.

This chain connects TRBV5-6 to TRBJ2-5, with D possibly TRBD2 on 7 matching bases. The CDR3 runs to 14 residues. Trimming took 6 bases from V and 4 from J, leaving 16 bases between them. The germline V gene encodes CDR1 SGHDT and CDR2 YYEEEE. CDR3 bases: TGTGCCAGCACCCTAGGGGGGGACGCAGAGACCCAGTACTTC. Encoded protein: CASTLGGDAETQYF. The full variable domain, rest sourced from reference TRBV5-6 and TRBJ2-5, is DAGVTQSPTHLIKTRGQQVTLRCSPKSGHDTVSWYQQALGQGPQFIFQYYEEEERQRGNFPDRFSGHQFPNYSSELNVNALLLGDSALYLCASTLGGDAETQYFGPGTRLLVL.

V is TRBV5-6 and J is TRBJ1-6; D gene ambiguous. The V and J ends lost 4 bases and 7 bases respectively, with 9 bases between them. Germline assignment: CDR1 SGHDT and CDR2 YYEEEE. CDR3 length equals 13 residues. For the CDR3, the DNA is TGTGCCAGCAGCGGCCTGGGGAATTCACCCCTCCACTTT. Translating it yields CASSGLGNSPLHF.

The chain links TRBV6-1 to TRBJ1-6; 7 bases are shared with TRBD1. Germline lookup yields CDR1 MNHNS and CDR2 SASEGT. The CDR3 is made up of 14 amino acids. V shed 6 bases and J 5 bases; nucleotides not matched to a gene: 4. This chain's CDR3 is CASRRGTDNSPLHF. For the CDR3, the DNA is TGTGCCAGCAGGAGGGGGACAGATAATTCACCCCTCCACTTT.

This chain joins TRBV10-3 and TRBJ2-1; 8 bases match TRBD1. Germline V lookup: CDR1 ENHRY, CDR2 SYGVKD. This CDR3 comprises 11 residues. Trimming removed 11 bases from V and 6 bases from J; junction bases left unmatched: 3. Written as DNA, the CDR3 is TGTGCCTCCACAGGGGGCAATGAGCAGTTCTTC. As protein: CASTGGNEQFF.

The CDR3 reads CASQLAGSTDTQYF. DNA of the CDR3: TGTGCCTCCCAACTAGCGGGATCCACAGATACGCAGTATTTT. The V gene is TRBV30, the J gene TRBJ2-3; 10 nucleotides agree with TRBD2. The J segment lost 2 bases and the V segment lost 7 bases, leaving 6 bases of the junction unmatched. The CDR3 runs 14 residues. Germline V gene sequence: CDR1 GTSNPN, CDR2 SVGIG (reference sequence).

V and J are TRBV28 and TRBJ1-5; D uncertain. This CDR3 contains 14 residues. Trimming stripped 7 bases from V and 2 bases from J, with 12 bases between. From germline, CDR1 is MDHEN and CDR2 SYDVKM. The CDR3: CASTAGDRNQPQHF. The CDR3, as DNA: TGTGCCAGCACCGCCGGCGACCGCAATCAGCCCCAGCATTTT.

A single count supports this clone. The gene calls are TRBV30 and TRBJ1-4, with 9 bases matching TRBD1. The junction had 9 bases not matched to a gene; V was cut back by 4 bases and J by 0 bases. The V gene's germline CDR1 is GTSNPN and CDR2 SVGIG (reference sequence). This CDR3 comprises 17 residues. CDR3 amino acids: CAWTEDRGNPTNEKLFF. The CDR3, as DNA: TGTGCCTGGACCGAGGACAGGGGCAATCCAACTAATGAAAAACTGTTTTTT. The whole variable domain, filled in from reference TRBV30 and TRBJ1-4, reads SQTIHQWPATLVQPVGSPLSLECTVEGTSNPNLYWYRQAAGRGLQLLFYSVGIGQISSEVPQNLSASRPQDRQFILSSKKLLLSDSGFYLCAWTEDRGNPTNEKLFFGSGTQLSVL.

This CDR3 reads CASSRGIGSPLHF. CDR3 sequence (DNA): TGTGCCAGCAGTCGGGGGATCGGGTCACCCCTCCACTTT. V usage is TRBV6-5 and J usage is TRBJ1-6; weak D call: TRBD1 (5 bases). The V gene lost 5 bases and the J gene lost 10 bases, with 12 bases spanning the gap. The CDR3 has 13 amino acids. Germline V lookup: CDR1 MNHEY, CDR2 SVGAGI.

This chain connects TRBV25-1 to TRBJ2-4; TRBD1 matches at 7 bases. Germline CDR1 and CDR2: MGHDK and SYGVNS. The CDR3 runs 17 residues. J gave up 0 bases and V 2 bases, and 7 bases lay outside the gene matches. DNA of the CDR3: TGTGCCAGCAGTGAAGCAGGGACAGTTCAAGCCAAAAACATTCAGTACTTC. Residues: CASSEAGTVQAKNIQYF. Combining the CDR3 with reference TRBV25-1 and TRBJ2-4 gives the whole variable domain EADIYQTPRYLVIGTGKKITLECSQTMGHDKMYWYQQDPGMELHLIHYSYGVNSTEKGDLSSESTVSRIRTEHFPLTLESARPSHTSQYLCASSEAGTVQAKNIQYFGAGTRLSVL.

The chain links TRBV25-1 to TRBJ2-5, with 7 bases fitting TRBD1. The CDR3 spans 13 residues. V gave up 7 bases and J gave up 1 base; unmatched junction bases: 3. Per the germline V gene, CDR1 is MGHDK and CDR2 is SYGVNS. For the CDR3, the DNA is TGTGCCAGCACTCGGGACAGCCAAGAGACCCAGTACTTC. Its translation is CASTRDSQETQYF.

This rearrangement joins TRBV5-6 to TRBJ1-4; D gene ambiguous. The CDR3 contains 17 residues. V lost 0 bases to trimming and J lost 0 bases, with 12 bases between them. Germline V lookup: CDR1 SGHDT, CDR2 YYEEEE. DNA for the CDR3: TGTGCCAGCAGCTTGGAATTTAAGGGTGCAACTAATGAAAAACTGTTTTTT. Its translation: CASSLEFKGATNEKLFF.

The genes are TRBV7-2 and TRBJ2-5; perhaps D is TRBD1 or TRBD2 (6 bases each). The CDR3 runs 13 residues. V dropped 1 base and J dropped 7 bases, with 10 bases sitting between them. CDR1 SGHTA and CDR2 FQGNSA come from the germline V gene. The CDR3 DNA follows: TGTGCCAGCAGCTTAGGCAGGGGAGGGACCCAGTACTTC. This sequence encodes CASSLGRGGTQYF. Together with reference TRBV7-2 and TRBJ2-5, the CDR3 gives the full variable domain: GAGVSQSPSNKVTEKGKDVELRCDPISGHTALYWYRQSLGQGLEFLIYFQGNSAPDKSGLPSDRFSAERTGGSVSTLTIQRTQQEDSAVYLCASSLGRGGTQYFGPGTRLLVL.